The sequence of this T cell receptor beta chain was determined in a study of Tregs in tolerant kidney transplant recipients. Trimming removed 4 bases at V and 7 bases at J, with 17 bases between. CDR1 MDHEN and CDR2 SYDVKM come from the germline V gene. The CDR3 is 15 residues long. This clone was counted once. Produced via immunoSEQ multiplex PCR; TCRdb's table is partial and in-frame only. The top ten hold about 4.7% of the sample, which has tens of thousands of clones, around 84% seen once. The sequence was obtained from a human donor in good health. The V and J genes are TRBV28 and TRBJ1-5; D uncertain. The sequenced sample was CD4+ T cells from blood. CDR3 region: CASSSSLGLVQPQHF. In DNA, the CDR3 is TGTGCCAGCAGTTCATCCTTAGGTCTTGTCCAGCCCCAGCATTTT.